The T cell receptor beta chain described here comes from a study of shared clonotypes between healthy human individuals (dated by TCRdb to the early 2020s). For context, the study as a whole: Three men and a couple of women, aged 18 to 49 years, made up the cohort. For each donor, CD4 naive and CD4 memory were each given three plates, CD8 naive was given two plates, and CD8 memory was given one plate. The study deeply sequenced blood TCR repertoires of 5 or 6 healthy adults to estimate repertoire size and the extent of clonotype sharing between individuals. Between about 0.85 and 9.5 billion PBMCs per donor were obtained by leukapheresis. To increase sequencing depth and limit assay-specific biases, TCR repertoire library preparation and sequencing were carried out by different laboratories using diverse techniques.

Using the deep immunoSEQ assay, TCR CDR3 regions were amplified from genomic DNA by multiplex PCR. For each cell subset, the extracted genomic DNA was distributed evenly across all wells of several immunoSEQ 96-well plates, and each plate served as one replicate. For sorted subsets, each replicate PCR was loaded with about 0.2 ug genomic DNA, equivalent to 30,000 or so T cell genomes. Purified libraries were measured with a Qubit 3.0 fluorometer, size-checked on a Bioanalyzer 2100, and measured again with the KAPA Library Quantification kit. Every immunoSEQ 96-well plate was sequenced on a separate single-read 150-cycle Illumina NextSeq 550 flow cell. The authors processed their data as follows. Because the immunoSEQ output included only junctional sequences and no quality scores, the filtering could not be the same as the filtering used for full-length reads. To assign V/J genes and CDR3, sequences were annotated against IMGT germline references using PyIR, a Python wrapper for IgBLAST v1.9. Reads were filtered out if the reads had weak V/J assignments (E-value above 1e-6), no CDR3, stop codons, out-of-frame junctions, or ambiguous translated residues. V3J clonotypes were defined as sequences sharing the same inferred V gene, J gene, and CDR3 amino acid sequence. To compute the percentage overlap between repertoires, the number of shared unique clonotypes was divided by the size of the smaller repertoire. Repertoire richness was assessed with RTK rarefaction, the Chao1 estimator, and Recon v2.1 estimates of unobserved clonotypes. For all TCRbeta clonotypes obtained by the gDNA method from a few donors, generation probabilities were computed with OLGA. In its TCRdb copy, this immuneACCESS table keeps in-frame sequences only and misses some clones. Where compared with another copy, unresolved V genes explain less than half of these, and the others have no known cause. V, J and clone size reflect that table, while D and trimming were determined from the DNA. This sample has some 2,500,000 clones in its table, and under 95% of those were observed once. The top ten clonotypes cover approximately 0.41% of the sample.

This clone has a single count. What this receptor recognizes is not known. No quality values exist for individual bases; no much larger clone is one base distant. The donors were healthy, HIV-negative adults with no recently reported acute infections or vaccinations. Every donor was a Caucasian adult living in Nashville, Tennessee, USA. CD4+ T cells were enriched by magnetic negative selection, after which naive cells were positively selected on CD45RA and the negative fraction was taken as the memory subset. Blood was collected by leukapheresis, and PBMCs were isolated by Ficoll-Histopaque density gradient centrifugation and then cryopreserved in liquid nitrogen vapor phase. Purity and quantity of every magnetically sorted T cell population were checked by analytical flow cytometry. From each sorted fraction, genomic DNA was isolated and quantified by UV absorbance on a Nanodrop 2000c. CDR3 length: 12 amino acids, cysteine to phenylalanine. Only the CDR3 part of the read is kept: 36 bases, read in frame from the first base. CDR1 and CDR2, looked up from the germline V gene, are MGHDK and SYGVNS. Trimming takes 6 bases from V and 9 bases from J, and the germline ends sit 12 bases apart.

Overall study outcomes, separate from this receptor: Even with the large sequencing depth, rarefaction of the sorted-subset datasets indicated that sequencing was incomplete. Across several donors, about 5% of naive CD4, approximately 3.6% of naive CD8, about 2.3% of memory CD4, and 0.4% of memory CD8 clonotypes were shared. Based on pairwise subsampling, the degree of clonotype sharing among donors was expected to be affected by sequencing depth. Only blood was sampled, and tissue TCR repertoires likely differ from those in blood. The small number of donors limited the genetic and exposure-history diversity represented. Compared with non-shared clonotypes, clonotypes shared by all four sorted-subset donors had higher generation probabilities. Naive subsets generally had larger estimated clonotype richness than memory subsets did.

The chain employs TRBV25-1 and TRBJ1-5; the D gene identity is not certain. The material sequenced was naive CD4+ T cells from PBMCs. Explained via the paper, the cell subset or site label denotes: CD45RA+ positively selected. The clonotype originates from a man younger than 35 in good health. Some clones in this sample may be carry-over from other donors' samples. This receptor has the CDR3 CASSLLEGPQHF. The base sequence is TGTGCCAGCAGCTTACTTGAGGGGCCCCAGCATTTT.